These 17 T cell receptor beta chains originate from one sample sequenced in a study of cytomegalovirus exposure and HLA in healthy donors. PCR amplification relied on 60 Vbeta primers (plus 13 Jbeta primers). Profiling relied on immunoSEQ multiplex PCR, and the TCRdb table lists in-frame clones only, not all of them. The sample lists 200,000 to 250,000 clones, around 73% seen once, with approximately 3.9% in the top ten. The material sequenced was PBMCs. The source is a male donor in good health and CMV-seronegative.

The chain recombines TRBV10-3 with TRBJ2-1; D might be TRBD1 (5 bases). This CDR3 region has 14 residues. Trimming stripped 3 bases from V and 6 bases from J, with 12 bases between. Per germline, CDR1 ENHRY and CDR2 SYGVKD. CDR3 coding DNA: TGTGCCATCAGTGATGGCAGGGTGGGCAATGAGCAGTTCTTC. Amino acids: CAISDGRVGNEQFF.

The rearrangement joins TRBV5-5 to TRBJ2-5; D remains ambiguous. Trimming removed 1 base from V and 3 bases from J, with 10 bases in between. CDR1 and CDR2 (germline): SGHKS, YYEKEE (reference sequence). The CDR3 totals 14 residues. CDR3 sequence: CASSLSQVEETQYF. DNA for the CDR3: TGTGCCAGCAGCTTGTCCCAGGTGGAAGAGACCCAGTACTTC. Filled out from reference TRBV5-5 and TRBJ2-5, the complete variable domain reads DAGVTQSPTHLIKTRGQQVTLRCSPISGHKSVSWYQQVLGQGPQFIFQYYEKEERGRGNFPDRFSARQFPNYSSELNVNALLLGDSALYLCASSLSQVEETQYFGPGTRLLVL.

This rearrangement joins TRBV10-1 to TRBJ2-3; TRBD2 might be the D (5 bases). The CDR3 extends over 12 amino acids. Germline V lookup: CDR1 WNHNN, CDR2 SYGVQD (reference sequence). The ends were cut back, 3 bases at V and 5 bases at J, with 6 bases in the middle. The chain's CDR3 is CASSETRDTQYF. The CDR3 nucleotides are TGCGCCAGCAGTGAAACTAGAGATACGCAGTATTTT.

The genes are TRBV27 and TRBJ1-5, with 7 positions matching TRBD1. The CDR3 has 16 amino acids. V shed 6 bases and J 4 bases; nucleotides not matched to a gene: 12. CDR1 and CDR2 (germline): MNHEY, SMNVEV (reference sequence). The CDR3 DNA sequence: TGTGCCAGCAGGCCCCGACAGGGAACCTTTAATCAGCCCCAGCATTTT. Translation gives CASRPRQGTFNQPQHF.

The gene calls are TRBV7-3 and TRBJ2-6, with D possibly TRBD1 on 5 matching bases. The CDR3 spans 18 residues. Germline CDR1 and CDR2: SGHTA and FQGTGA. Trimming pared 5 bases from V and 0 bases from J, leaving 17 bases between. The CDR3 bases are TGTGCCAGCAGCCCGCAGGGTAGCCTCTCCTCTGGGGCCAACGTCCTGACTTTC. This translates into CASSPQGSLSSGANVLTF.

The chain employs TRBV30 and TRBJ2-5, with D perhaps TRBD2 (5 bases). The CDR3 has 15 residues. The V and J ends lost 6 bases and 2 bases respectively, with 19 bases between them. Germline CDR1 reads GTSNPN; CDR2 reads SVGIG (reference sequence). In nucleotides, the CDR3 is TGTGCCTGCCTCGGGTGGAGTTGGGAGCAAGAGACCCAGTACTTC. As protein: CACLGWSWEQETQYF.

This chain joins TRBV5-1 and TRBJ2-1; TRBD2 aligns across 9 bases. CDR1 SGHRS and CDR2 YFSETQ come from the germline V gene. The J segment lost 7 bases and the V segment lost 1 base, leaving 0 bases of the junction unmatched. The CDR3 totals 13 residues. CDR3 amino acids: CASSLTSGNEQFF. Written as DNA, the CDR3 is TGCGCCAGCAGCTTGACTAGCGGGAATGAGCAGTTCTTC.

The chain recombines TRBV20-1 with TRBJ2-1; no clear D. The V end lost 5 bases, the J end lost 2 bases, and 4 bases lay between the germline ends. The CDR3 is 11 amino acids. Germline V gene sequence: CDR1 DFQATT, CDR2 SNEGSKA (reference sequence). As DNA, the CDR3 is TGCAGTGCTGCGACCTACAATGAGCAGTTCTTC. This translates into CSAATYNEQFF.

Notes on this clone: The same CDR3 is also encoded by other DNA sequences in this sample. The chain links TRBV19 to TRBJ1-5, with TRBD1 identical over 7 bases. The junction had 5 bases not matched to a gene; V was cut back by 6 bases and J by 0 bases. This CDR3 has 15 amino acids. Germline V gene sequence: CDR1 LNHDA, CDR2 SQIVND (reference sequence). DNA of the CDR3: TGTGCCAGTAGGTTAGACAGGGCTAGCAATCAGCCCCAGCATTTT. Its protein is CASRLDRASNQPQHF.

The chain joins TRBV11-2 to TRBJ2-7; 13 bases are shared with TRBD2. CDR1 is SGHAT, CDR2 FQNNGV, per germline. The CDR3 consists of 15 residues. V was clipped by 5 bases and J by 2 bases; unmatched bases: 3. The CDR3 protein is CASSPGTSGTYEQYF. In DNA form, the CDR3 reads TGTGCCAGCAGCCCCGGGACTAGCGGGACCTACGAGCAGTACTTC.

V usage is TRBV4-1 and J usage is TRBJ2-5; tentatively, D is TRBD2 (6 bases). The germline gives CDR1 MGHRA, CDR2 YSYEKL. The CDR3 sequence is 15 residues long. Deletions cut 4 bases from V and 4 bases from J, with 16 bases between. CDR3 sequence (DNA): TGCGCCAGCAGCCCTACCTCCGGGACTCCAGAGACCCAGTACTTC. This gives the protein CASSPTSGTPETQYF.

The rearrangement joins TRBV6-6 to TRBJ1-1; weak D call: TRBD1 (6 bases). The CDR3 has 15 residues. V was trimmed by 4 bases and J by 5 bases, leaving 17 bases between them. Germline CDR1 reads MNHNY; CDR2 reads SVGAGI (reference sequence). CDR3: CASSLPQGGGTEAFF. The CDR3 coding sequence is TGTGCCAGCAGTTTACCACAGGGCGGCGGGACTGAAGCTTTCTTT.

CDR3: CAAETQYF. CDR3 sequence (DNA): TGTGCCGCGGAGACCCAGTACTTC. The rearrangement joins TRBV2 to TRBJ2-5, with no clear D. V lost 11 bases and J 5 bases, leaving 3 bases between the germline ends. The CDR3 is 8 residues long. Germline CDR1 SNHLY, CDR2 FYNNEI.

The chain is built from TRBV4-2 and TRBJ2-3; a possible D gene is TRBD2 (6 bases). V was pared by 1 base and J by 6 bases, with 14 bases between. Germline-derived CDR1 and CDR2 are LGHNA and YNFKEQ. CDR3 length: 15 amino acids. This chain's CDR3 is CASSQAALAKDTQYF. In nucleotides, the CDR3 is TGTGCCAGCAGCCAAGCCGCACTAGCAAAGGATACGCAGTATTTT.

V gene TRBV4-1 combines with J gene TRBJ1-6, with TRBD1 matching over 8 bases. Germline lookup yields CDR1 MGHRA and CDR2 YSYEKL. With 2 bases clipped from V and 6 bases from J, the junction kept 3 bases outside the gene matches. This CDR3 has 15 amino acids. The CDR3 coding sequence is TGCGCCAGCAGCCAAACGACAGGGGTTAATTCACCCCTCCACTTT. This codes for CASSQTTGVNSPLHF.

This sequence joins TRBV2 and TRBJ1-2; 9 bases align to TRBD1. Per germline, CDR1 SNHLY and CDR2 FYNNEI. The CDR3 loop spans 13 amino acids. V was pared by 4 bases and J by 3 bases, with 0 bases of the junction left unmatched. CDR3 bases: TGTGCCAGCAGTGGGACAGGGGACTATGGCTACACCTTC. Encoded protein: CASSGTGDYGYTF.

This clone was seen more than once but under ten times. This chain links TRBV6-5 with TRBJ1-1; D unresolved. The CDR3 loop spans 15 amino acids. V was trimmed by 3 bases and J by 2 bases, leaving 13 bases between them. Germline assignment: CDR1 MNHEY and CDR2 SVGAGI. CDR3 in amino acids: CASSYRKHLNTEAFF. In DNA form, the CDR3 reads TGTGCCAGCAGTTATAGAAAGCATCTCAACACTGAAGCTTTCTTT.